A selection of T cell receptor beta chains follows, all from one sample in a study of tumor-infiltrating lymphocytes in primary liver carcinoma. TCRdb re-called the multiplex PCR reads through MiXCR, storing one row per CDR3 protein. The table lists around 71,000 distinct CDR3 sequences, about two thirds of them singletons. The sample consisted of liver tumor tissue from sampling region 4. These receptor sequences come from a woman in her fifties or sixties with primary liver carcinoma and hepatitis B virus infection. CDR3s include the opening cysteine and the closing phenylalanine or tryptophan. Fields, in order: J gene, D gene, V gene, clone size, CDR3 protein, CDR3 DNA. A D gene is named only where the DNA matches it firmly. Part of the rows lack a size; the others show once, few, many or a class for expanded clones.

J: TRBJ1-2
D: TRBD1
V: TRBV24-1
size: many
CDR3: CATSDSARTGDGYTF
DNA: TGTGCCACCAGTGATTCGGCCCGGACAGGTGACGGCTACACCTTC

J: TRBJ2-5
D: NA
V: TRBV14
size: once
CDR3: CASSLRSETRYF
DNA: TGTGCCAGCAGCTTACGGTCAGAGACCCGGTACTTC

J: TRBJ1-4
D: NA
V: TRBV2
size: few
CDR3: CASLHPNEKLFF
DNA: TGTGCCAGCCTGCATCCTAATGAAAAACTGTTTTTT

J: TRBJ2-7
D: TRBD1
V: TRBV12-3/TRBV12-4
size: NA
CDR3: CASGSSGDRGQYF
DNA: TGTGCCAGCGGTTCGTCAGGGGACAGGGGTCAATACTTC

J: TRBJ2-7
D: TRBD2
V: TRBV6-1
size: NA
CDR3: CANSEGSGGGSEQYF
DNA: TGTGCCAACAGTGAAGGTAGCGGGGGGGGCTCCGAGCAGTACTTC

J: TRBJ2-3
D: TRBD2
V: TRBV6-5
size: NA
CDR3: CASSPRAGGTDMQDF
DNA: TGTGCCAGCAGTCCACGGGCGGGAGGCACAGATATGCAGGATTTT

J: TRBJ2-1
D: TRBD2
V: TRBV11-2
size: NA
CDR3: CASRRRLAGGPRDEQSF
DNA: TGTGCCAGCAGAAGGAGACTAGCGGGAGGGCCGAGGGATGAGCAGTCCTTC

J: TRBJ2-2
D: TRBD2
V: TRBV6-1
size: NA
CDR3: CANSEASGIGELFF
DNA: TGTGCCAACAGTGAGGCTAGCGGCATCGGGGAGCTGTTTTTT

J: TRBJ2-4
D: NA
V: TRBV10-2
size: NA
CDR3: CASSEPRGWDIPYF
DNA: TGCGCCAGCAGTGAGCCAAGGGGATGGGACATTCCGTACTTC

J: TRBJ1-1
D: NA
V: TRBV12-3/TRBV12-4
size: NA
CDR3: CASTLARPPDAGEASF
DNA: TGCGCCAGCACTTTAGCGCGGCCCCCTGACGCGGGTGAAGCTTCCTTT

J: TRBJ2-2
D: NA
V: TRBV11-1
size: NA
CDR3: CASRERTGSANTGKMFF
DNA: TGTGCCAGCAGGGAAAGAACGGGATCCGCGAACACCGGGAAGATGTTTTTT

J: TRBJ1-3
D: NA
V: TRBV6-5
size: NA
CDR3: CASRIGSSGNTIYF
DNA: TGTGCCAGCAGGATAGGCAGCTCTGGAAACACCATATATTTC

J: TRBJ2-5
D: TRBD1
V: TRBV29-1
size: medium-sized
CDR3: CSVGSGGQGLETQYF
DNA: TGCAGCGTTGGTTCTGGGGGACAGGGTCTAGAGACCCAGTACTTC

J: TRBJ2-7
D: NA
V: TRBV28
size: NA
CDR3: CASMSWGAGRYEQYF
DNA: TGTGCCAGCATGTCCTGGGGGGCGGGAAGGTACGAGCAGTACTTC

J: TRBJ2-7
D: TRBD2
V: TRBV7-9
size: many
CDR3: CASSLGSSGSLFEQYF
DNA: TGTGCCAGCAGCTTAGGGAGTAGCGGGAGTTTGTTCGAGCAGTACTTC

J: TRBJ1-5
D: TRBD1
V: TRBV28
size: NA
CDR3: CAGRFSGGSIQLQHF
DNA: TGTGCCGGTAGGTTTTCAGGGGGTAGCATTCAGCTCCAGCATTTT

J: TRBJ1-4
D: NA
V: TRBV6-5
size: NA
CDR3: CARSCGEGGKLFF
DNA: TGTGCCAGGAGCTGCGGAGAGGGCGGAAAACTGTTTTTT

J: TRBJ2-7
D: TRBD2
V: TRBV20-1
size: few
CDR3: CSAKLALGYEQYF
DNA: TGCAGTGCCAAACTAGCGTTGGGCTACGAGCAGTACTTC

J: TRBJ1-1
D: NA
V: TRBV6-5
size: NA
CDR3: CASSDLRTYGEAIF
DNA: TGTGCTAGCAGTGACCTAAGGACATATGGCGAAGCTATCTTT

J: TRBJ2-1
D: NA
V: TRBV28
size: NA
CDR3: CASSPNTASYNELFF
DNA: TGTGCCAGCAGTCCAAACACCGCCTCCTACAATGAGCTGTTCTTC

J: TRBJ2-6
D: NA
V: TRBV6-5
size: NA
CDR3: CDSSSQVSGANVLAF
DNA: TGTGACAGCAGTTCGCAGGTCTCTGGGGCCAACGTCCTGGCTTTC

J: TRBJ2-5
D: NA
V: TRBV28
size: NA
CDR3: CASSLQTRGDLQEAQYF
DNA: TGTGCCAGCAGTTTGCAAACTAGAGGCGATCTCCAGGAGGCCCAGTACTTC